The source of this TCR beta chain is a study of blood T cell repertoires in COVID-19 (dated by TCRdb to between 2020 and 2021). For the wider study: Samples covering the acute and convalescent phases of COVID-19 were provided by collaborators in the United States, Italy and Spain. The repertoires were released in a freely available public database intended as a resource for research on the immune response to SARS-CoV-2. A de-identified subject ID, COVID-19 status, age in years and sex were almost always included in the sample metadata. Where available, HLA class I and class II types were taken from metadata supplied by the sample provider and were not determined by assay-based typing. The samples were drawn from two sources: the first 160 participants of the ongoing ImmuneRACE study, and fewer than 1,500 subjects contributed by 6 global collaborators. The dataset comprised deeply sampled blood TCRbeta repertoires from subjects exposed to, actively infected with, or recovered from COVID-19. The material from the prospective study consisted of cDNA or gDNA derived from T cells, B-cell-depleted T cells, or PBMCs. What the study reported, not specific to this receptor: The quantity of clinical and demographic metadata differed by source and by participant and was supplied without curation.

For this clone: No antigen is known for it. Base qualities are not at hand, and no much larger clone is one base apart.

TCRbeta CDR3 regions were amplified from genomic DNA using the immunoSEQ Assay, a bias-controlled multiplex PCR. Per the original workflow: The number of nucleated cells in each sample was estimated from the amplification of reference gene primers within the assay. Sequence reads were collapsed and filtered to measure the absolute abundance of every unique TCRbeta CDR3 rearrangement. For each sample, productive Simpson clonality was calculated by taking the square root of Simpson's diversity index across productive rearrangements. Held by TCRdb, this immuneACCESS table contains in-frame sequences only and omits some clones. Under half of the omission traces to an unresolved V gene where checked; the cause of the rest is unknown. That table supplies the V and J calls and clone size; D and trimming were determined from the DNA. The sample includes more than 35,000 clones, with roughly 85% observed a single time. The leading ten clones occupy more than 8% of the sample.

The V end gives up 4 bases and the J end 5 bases, leaving 10 bases in the junction not matched to a gene. From the cysteine up to the phenylalanine, the CDR3 has a length of 16 residues. The CDR3 DNA has 48 bases and is translated from base 1. Taken from the germline V gene, the CDR1 and CDR2 loops are KGHDR and SFDVKD. Collaborating institutions collected whole blood in K2EDTA tubes following their own protocols. For TCRbeta analysis, collaborator samples were shipped as frozen whole blood, as isolated PBMCs, or as DNA extracted from either sample type. Input material: peripheral blood. The source is a human donor in a cohort sampled during active COVID-19. This receptor chain uses TRBV24-1 and TRBJ1-2, and TRBD1 aligns with 9 junction nucleotides. The sequenced DNA: TGTGCCACCAGTGAGTGGAGCGGGACAGGGTGTTATGGCTACACCTTC. Its protein product is CATSEWSGTGCYGYTF.